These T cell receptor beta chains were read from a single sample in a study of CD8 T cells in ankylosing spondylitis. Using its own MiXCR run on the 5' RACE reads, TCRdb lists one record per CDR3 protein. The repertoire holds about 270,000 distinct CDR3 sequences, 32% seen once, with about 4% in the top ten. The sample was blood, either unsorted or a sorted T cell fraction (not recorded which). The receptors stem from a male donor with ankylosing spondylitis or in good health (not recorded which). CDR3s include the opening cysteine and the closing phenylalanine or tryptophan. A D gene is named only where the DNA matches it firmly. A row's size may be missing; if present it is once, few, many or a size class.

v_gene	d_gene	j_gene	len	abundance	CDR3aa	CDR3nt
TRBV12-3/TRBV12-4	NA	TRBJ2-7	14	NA	CASGEQGRHYEQYF	TGTGCCAGCGGGGAACAGGGGAGGCACTACGAGCAGTACTTC
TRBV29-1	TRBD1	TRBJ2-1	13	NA	CSVDGTGYNEQFF	TGCAGCGTTGATGGGACAGGGTACAATGAGCAGTTCTTC
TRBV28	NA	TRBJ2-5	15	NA	CASSPGRRRGWTQYF	TGTGCCAGCAGTCCCGGACGGCGACGCGGGTGGACCCAGTACTTC
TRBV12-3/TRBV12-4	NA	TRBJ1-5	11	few	CASSGGGLLHF	TGTGCCAGCAGTGGGGGGGGGCTCCTGCATTTT
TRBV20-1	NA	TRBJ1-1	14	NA	CSAKGWGIWGEAFF	TGCAGTGCTAAGGGGTGGGGGATCTGGGGTGAAGCTTTCTTT
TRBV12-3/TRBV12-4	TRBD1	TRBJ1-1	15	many	CASGGDRGVDTEAFF	TGTGCCAGCGGTGGGGACAGGGGAGTGGACACTGAAGCTTTCTTT
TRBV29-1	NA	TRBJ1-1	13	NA	CSVGLVLNTEAFF	TGCAGCGTTGGCCTGGTGTTGAACACTGAAGCTTTCTTT
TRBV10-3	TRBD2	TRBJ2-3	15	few	CAISDGTSETDTQYF	TGTGCCATCAGTGACGGGACTAGCGAAACAGATACGCAGTATTTT
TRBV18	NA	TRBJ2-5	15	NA	CASSPRGGNQETQYF	TGTGCCAGCTCACCGAGAGGGGGGAACCAAGAGACCCAGTACTTC
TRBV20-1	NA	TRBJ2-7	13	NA	CSGPAPNSYEQYF	TGCAGTGGGCCAGCCCCGAACTCCTACGAGCAGTACTTC
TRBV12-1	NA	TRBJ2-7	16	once	CASPAPRGAGQYEQYF	TGTGCATCACCAGCTCCCCGGGGGGCCGGACAATACGAGCAGTACTTC
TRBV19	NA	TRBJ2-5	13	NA	CASSILAEETQYF	TGTGCCAGTAGTATCCTGGCGGAAGAGACCCAGTACTTC
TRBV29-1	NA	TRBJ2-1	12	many	CSVLRAYNEQFF	TGCAGCGTGCTACGTGCCTACAATGAGCAGTTCTTC
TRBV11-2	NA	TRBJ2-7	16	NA	CASSLAPLGVWGEQYF	TGTGCCAGCAGCTTAGCCCCCCTAGGGGTCTGGGGCGAGCAGTACTTC
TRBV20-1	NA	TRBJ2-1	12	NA	CSARSTYNEQFF	TGCAGTGCTAGATCCACCTACAATGAGCAGTTCTTC